These 20 T cell receptor beta chains were all obtained from the same sample, sequenced in a study of CD4+ T cells in melanoma. TCRdb's table, derived via immunoSEQ multiplex PCR, lists solely in-frame clones and lacks some. The sample has about 4,900 clones; approximately 60% are singletons. Source material: cells from a culture (not recorded whether cultured in vitro). The source is a human donor with melanoma.

This chain links TRBV29-1 with TRBJ2-7, with TRBD2 as a possible D gene (7 bases). Per germline, CDR1 SQVTM and CDR2 ANQGSEA. The V and J ends lost 7 bases and 5 bases respectively, with 21 bases between them. CDR3 length: 14 residues. This CDR3 is CSAIRVGGQNEQYF. DNA of the CDR3: TGCAGCGCCATAAGGGTGGGGGGGCAGAACGAGCAGTACTTC.

V is TRBV20-1 and J is TRBJ2-7; D gene unclear. This CDR3 contains 17 residues. Trimming cost V 3 bases and J 3 bases, with 24 bases left between them. Germline lookup yields CDR1 DFQATT and CDR2 SNEGSKA (reference sequence). The CDR3 bases are TGCAGTGCTAGTGACACTGAGGCCTACCTTTCCGTCTACGAGCAGTACTTC. This sequence encodes CSASDTEAYLSVYEQYF.

The table lists this clone with a count of one. The V and J genes are TRBV15 and TRBJ1-1; D unclear. V was pared by 0 bases and J by 8 bases, with 13 bases between. Germline V gives CDR1 LNHNV, CDR2 YYDKDF (reference sequence). This CDR3 comprises 14 residues. CDR3 nucleotide sequence: TGTGCCACCAGCAGAGATGGCTATGGCAGGGAAGCTTTCTTT. Translating it yields CATSRDGYGREAFF. Based on the CDR3 plus reference TRBV15 and TRBJ1-1, the full variable domain is DAMVIQNPRYQVTQFGKPVTLSCSQTLNHNVMYWYQQKSSQAPKLLFHYYDKDFNNEADTPDNFQSRRPNTSFCFLDIRSPGLGDTAMYLCATSRDGYGREAFFGQGTRLTVV.

V usage is TRBV7-9 and J usage is TRBJ2-2, with 8 bases lining up with TRBD2. Germline trimming cut 8 bases from V and 4 bases from J; bases unmatched to any gene: 12. Germline V gene data show CDR1 as SEHNR and CDR2 as FQNEAQ (reference sequence). The CDR3 runs 16 residues. CDR3 sequence (DNA): TGTGCCAGCCTACCCCCCGGGGGGGAATCCACCGGGGAGCTGTTTTTT. This translates into CASLPPGGESTGELFF.

This clone has just one count. The chain uses TRBV5-4 and TRBJ2-5; TRBD1 matches at 8 bases. The CDR3 has 16 amino acids. Germline V gene lookup returns CDR1 SGHNT and CDR2 YYREEE (reference sequence). V shed 3 bases, J shed 2 bases, and the junction held 9 bases outside the gene matches. Here the CDR3 reads CASSWGDRLAQETQYF. The DNA for the CDR3 is TGTGCCAGCAGCTGGGGGGACAGGTTGGCGCAAGAGACCCAGTACTTC.

V is TRBV30 and J is TRBJ2-6; 7 bases agree with TRBD1. CDR1 and CDR2 from the germline V gene are GTSNPN and SVGIG (reference sequence). This CDR3 is built from 15 residues. The J segment lost 4 bases and the V segment lost 4 bases, leaving 7 bases of the junction unmatched. As DNA, the CDR3 is TGTGCCTGGATTCACAGGGGATCCGGGGCCAACGTCCTGACTTTC. Its protein product is CAWIHRGSGANVLTF.

CDR3 amino acids: CASSPPNTGELFF. The CDR3 nucleotides are TGTGCCAGCAGCCCACCGAACACCGGGGAGCTGTTTTTT. The chain has TRBV9 and TRBJ2-2; D remains ambiguous. The CDR3 consists of 13 residues. Trimming took 4 bases from V and 0 from J, leaving 4 bases between them. Germline V gene data show CDR1 as SGDLS and CDR2 as YYNGEE.

By share, this clone counts as large (0.1 to 1%). The chain links TRBV29-1 to TRBJ2-1; 12 bases agree with TRBD2. This CDR3 is 14 amino acids long. J lost 7 bases, V lost 3 bases, and 4 bases had no gene match. CDR1 is SQVTM and CDR2 is ANQGSEA in the germline V gene. The CDR3 sequence: CSVDPSGGGNEQFF. CDR3 coding DNA: TGCAGCGTTGATCCTAGCGGGGGGGGGAATGAGCAGTTCTTC.

In its sample, this clone is large. The rearrangement links TRBV7-2 to TRBJ2-7; 7 bases are a match to TRBD1. CDR3 size: 14 residues. Germline values: CDR1 SGHTA, CDR2 FQGNSA. Trimming took 4 bases from V and 4 from J; bases not matched to a gene: 7. The CDR3 sequence is CASSSYRGSYEQYF. The DNA for the CDR3 is TGTGCCAGCAGCTCCTACAGGGGTTCTTACGAGCAGTACTTC.

The chain uses TRBV6-2 or TRBV6-3 and TRBJ1-1; D gene ambiguous. Germline V gene data show CDR1 as MNHEY and CDR2 as SVGEGT. Deletions cut 2 bases from V and 6 bases from J, with 13 bases between. This CDR3 is built from 14 residues. The CDR3 here is CASSYRPPSAEAFF. As DNA, the CDR3 is TGTGCCAGCAGTTACCGGCCGCCGTCGGCTGAAGCTTTCTTT.

V is TRBV6-2 or TRBV6-3 and J is TRBJ1-1, with 7 bases matching TRBD1. V gave up 6 bases and J gave up 6 bases; unmatched junction bases: 1. The germline CDR1 and CDR2 sequences are MNHEY and SVGEGT. The CDR3 consists of 11 residues. The CDR3 coding sequence is TGTGCCAGCAGCCAGGGGGCTGAAGCTTTCTTT. Its protein is CASSQGAEAFF.

The rearrangement uses TRBV5-6 and TRBJ2-7; tentative D call: TRBD2 (6 bases). The V and J ends lost 3 bases and 4 bases respectively, with 14 bases between them. In germline, CDR1 is SGHDT, CDR2 YYEEEE. This CDR3 contains 14 residues. CDR3 region: CASSYRDSPYEQYF. The CDR3 coding sequence is TGTGCCAGCAGCTACCGGGACTCCCCTTACGAGCAGTACTTC. Full variable domain (missing parts from reference TRBV5-6 and TRBJ2-7): DAGVTQSPTHLIKTRGQQVTLRCSPKSGHDTVSWYQQALGQGPQFIFQYYEEEERQRGNFPDRFSGHQFPNYSSELNVNALLLGDSALYLCASSYRDSPYEQYFGPGTRLTVT.

This chain joins TRBV10-3 and TRBJ1-5, with D uncertain. Germline CDR1 and CDR2: ENHRY and SYGVKD. This CDR3 contains 13 residues. Trimming took 0 bases from V and 7 from J, leaving 7 bases between them. CDR3 sequence reads: CAISESTRQPQHF. DNA for the CDR3: TGTGCCATCAGTGAGTCGACCCGGCAGCCCCAGCATTTT.

This sequence joins TRBV28 and TRBJ1-2, with 7 bases matching TRBD1. Germline loops: CDR1 MDHEN, CDR2 SYDVKM. V lost 2 bases and J lost 4; bases outside the gene matches: 7. The CDR3 is 15 residues long. The CDR3 loop is CASSLAPGTVYGYTF. In DNA form, the CDR3 reads TGTGCCAGCAGTTTAGCCCCCGGGACAGTCTATGGCTACACCTTC.

The genes are TRBV29-1 and TRBJ2-1; no reliable D call. Per the germline V gene, CDR1 is SQVTM and CDR2 is ANQGSEA. V gave up 4 bases and J gave up 4 bases, with 11 bases separating them. This CDR3 has 13 residues. CDR3 in DNA: TGCAGCGTTGTTTATAAGAAGTACAATGAGCAGTTCTTC. Translating it yields CSVVYKKYNEQFF.

The chain couples TRBV19 to TRBJ2-7, with 7 bases lining up with TRBD2. The junction had 16 bases not matched to a gene; V was cut back by 10 bases and J by 4 bases. Per the germline V gene, CDR1 is LNHDA and CDR2 is SQIVND (reference sequence). The CDR3 spans 15 residues. CDR3 amino acids: CATHSGTATGYEQYF. CDR3 coding DNA: TGTGCCACTCACAGCGGGACCGCCACGGGGTACGAGCAGTACTTC.

This clone is large (0.1 to 1%). This chain connects TRBV7-8 to TRBJ1-4; unclear D gene. Between the trimmed V and J ends, which lost 5 bases and 14 bases, there was a span of 12 bases. The CDR3 has 11 amino acids. CDR1 is SGHVS and CDR2 is FQNEAQ in the germline V gene. The CDR3 nucleotides read TGTGCCAGCAGCCTCGCGGGAAGGCTGTTTTTT. This translates into CASSLAGRLFF.

This sequence joins TRBV5-4 and TRBJ2-1; possible D gene TRBD1, 6 bases. Germline lookup yields CDR1 SGHNT and CDR2 YYREEE (reference sequence). V lost 2 bases, J lost 16 bases, and 22 bases lay in between. The CDR3 spans 14 residues. The CDR3 loop reads CASSFLGGPPLLFF. The CDR3 nucleotides read TGTGCCAGCAGCTTTCTTGGGGGCCCCCCTCTCCTTTTCTTC.

The table lists this clone with a few counts. The rearrangement joins TRBV7-9 to TRBJ1-2; perhaps TRBD1 as D (6 bases). Germline CDR1 is SEHNR and CDR2 is FQNEAQ (reference sequence). This CDR3 spans 13 amino acids. Trimming took 3 bases from V and 1 from J, leaving 6 bases between them. The CDR3 sequence: CASSLDSNYGYTF. In nucleotides, the CDR3 is TGTGCCAGCAGCTTGGACAGTAACTATGGCTACACCTTC.

The chain combines TRBV15 with TRBJ2-6; a weak D match, TRBD1 (5 bases). V was shortened by 7 bases and J by 3 bases, with 10 bases between the two germline ends. The CDR3 contains 14 residues. Germline-derived CDR1 and CDR2 are LNHNV and YYDKDF (reference sequence). In nucleotides, the CDR3 is TGTGCCACCACGAAGGGGCATGGGGCCAACGTCCTGACTTTC. This translates into CATTKGHGANVLTF.